What follows describes a single T cell receptor (beta chain). The target antigen is unknown. Before regulatory T cell sorting, thawed PBMCs rested overnight at 37°C in around 200 IU/ml IL-2. V was pared by 1 base and J by 6 bases, with 13 bases between. Germline V gene sequence: CDR1 SEHNR, CDR2 FQNEAQ (reference sequence). CDR3 length: 14 amino acids. Assay used: immunoSEQ multiplex PCR; TCRdb lists only in-frame clones, some missing. Of 60,000 to 75,000 clones listed, 70% to 90% are singletons. This specimen comes from a study of Tregs in tolerant kidney transplant recipients. Study results and limitations: Findings come from small patient numbers and require larger validation.

This rearrangement joins TRBV7-9 to TRBJ2-7; D is uncertain. The TCR originated in a human donor who received a combined kidney and bone marrow transplant. The source material was Tregs from blood, sampled before the transplant. The DNA for the CDR3 is TGTGCCAGCAGCTTAGGAGTTATCGTTGCCGAGCAGTACTTC. Translation: CASSLGVIVAEQYF. The whole variable domain, filled in from reference TRBV7-9 and TRBJ2-7, reads DTGVSQNPRHKITKRGQNVTFRCDPISEHNRLYWYRQTLGQGPEFLTYFQNEAQLEKSRLLSDRFSAERPKGSFSTLEIQRTEQGDSAMYLCASSLGVIVAEQYFGPGTRLTVT.